The 9 T cell receptor beta chains given below trace back to one sample, sequenced in a study of blood T cell repertoires in COVID-19. The table came from immunoSEQ multiplex PCR; TCRdb's copy has only in-frame clones and leaves some out. The table has approximately 190,000 clones, around 80% seen once. Source material: peripheral blood. The receptors were gathered from a man between 25 and 39 years old with active or convalescent COVID-19.

This chain joins TRBV5-1 and TRBJ2-2; TRBD1 matches at 10 bases. Trimming at V came to 4 bases and at J to 4 bases, leaving 4 bases not matched to a gene. CDR3 length: 15 amino acids. CDR1 is SGHRS and CDR2 is YFSETQ in the germline V gene. The CDR3 loop is CASSAGTGVTGELFF. In nucleotides, the CDR3 is TGCGCCAGCAGCGCCGGGACAGGGGTCACCGGGGAGCTGTTTTTT.

The chain couples TRBV6-5 to TRBJ2-2; 11 bases align to TRBD2. CDR3 length equals 14 residues. With V trimmed by 6 bases and J by 7 bases, 4 bases remained unmatched. The germline CDR1 and CDR2 sequences are MNHEY and SVGAGI. The CDR3: CASRGSGRGGELFF. CDR3 coding DNA: TGTGCCAGCAGGGGTAGCGGGAGGGGCGGGGAGCTGTTTTTT.

The rearrangement links TRBV13 to TRBJ2-1, with TRBD1 identical over 8 bases. Losses at the gene ends were 7 bases for V and 3 bases for J; bases not matched to a gene: 8. This CDR3 comprises 15 residues. Germline lookup yields CDR1 PRHDT and CDR2 FYEKMQ (reference sequence). The CDR3 protein is CASITGTGGYNEQFF. CDR3 DNA: TGTGCCAGCATAACTGGAACAGGGGGCTACAATGAGCAGTTCTTC.

The V gene is TRBV7-9, the J gene TRBJ1-2, with D hard to call. The CDR3 has 14 amino acids. Germline V gene data show CDR1 as SEHNR and CDR2 as FQNEAQ (reference sequence). Trimming left V 2 bases short and J 8 bases short, with 15 bases between. Here the CDR3 reads CASSLTLVPLGYTF. Written as DNA, the CDR3 is TGTGCCAGCAGCTTAACGCTAGTCCCTCTAGGCTACACCTTC.

This chain links TRBV20-1 with TRBJ2-1; D not resolved. The V gene's germline CDR1 is DFQATT and CDR2 SNEGSKA (reference sequence). This CDR3 region has 9 residues. V lost 3 bases and J 12 bases, leaving 6 bases between the germline ends. Here the CDR3 reads CSASFMQFF. CDR3 nucleotide sequence: TGCAGTGCTAGTTTCATGCAGTTCTTC.

This chain links TRBV6-5 with TRBJ1-1; the match to TRBD1 covers 8 bases. V shed 2 bases and J 7 bases; nucleotides not matched to a gene: 3. Germline assignment: CDR1 MNHEY and CDR2 SVGAGI. CDR3 length: 13 amino acids. CDR3: CASSYPDRGEAFF. The CDR3 coding sequence is TGTGCCAGCAGTTACCCAGACAGGGGTGAAGCTTTCTTT.

V gene TRBV6-2 or TRBV6-3 combines with J gene TRBJ2-7, with D perhaps matching TRBD2 (6 bases). Trimming took off 2 bases at V and 2 bases at J, with 13 bases between the two ends. CDR1 MNHEY and CDR2 SVGEGT come from the germline V gene. This CDR3 spans 15 amino acids. CDR3 loop: CASSYRAGSPYEQYF. CDR3 sequence (DNA): TGTGCCAGCAGTTACCGGGCGGGAAGCCCCTACGAGCAGTACTTC.

V gene TRBV5-1 combines with J gene TRBJ2-1; a weak D match, TRBD2 (5 bases). There are 16 residues in the CDR3. Germline V gene lookup returns CDR1 SGHRS and CDR2 YFSETQ. Trimming cost V 4 bases and J 0 bases, with 14 bases left between them. Written as DNA, the CDR3 is TGCGCCAGCAGCCCGGCCCCGGGGAGCTCCTACAATGAGCAGTTCTTC. Translation gives CASSPAPGSSYNEQFF.

The V gene is TRBV6-5, the J gene TRBJ2-1; 9 bases map to TRBD2. The germline gives CDR1 MNHEY, CDR2 SVGAGI. V lost 0 bases to trimming and J lost 8 bases; unmatched junction nucleotides: 2. This CDR3 contains 14 residues. The CDR3 is CASSYSRTSDEQFF. CDR3 in DNA: TGTGCCAGCAGTTACTCGCGGACTAGCGATGAGCAGTTCTTC.